This record covers a single TCR beta chain. The RNA, about 0.45 to 1 ug, was put through reverse transcription using random hexamers. One entry per CDR3 protein, called by TCRdb with MiXCR from the immunoSEQ multiplex PCR reads. The sample gives 150,000 or so distinct CDR3 sequences, around 93% of which show up once; around 0.13% is in the top ten. This sample was taken from a study of CD8 T cells in Susac syndrome. Germline-derived CDR1 and CDR2 are SNHLY and FYNNEI. The CDR3 consists of 17 residues. Trimming pared 9 bases from V and 0 bases from J, leaving 18 bases between. This chain uses TRBV2 with TRBJ2-6; the D call may be TRBD1 or TRBD2 (5 bases each). The sample consisted of CD4+ T cells from PBMCs. This sequence originates from a human donor in good health. CDR3 coding DNA: TGTGCCAGGACCCGGGACGACGAAATCTCTGGGGCCAACGTCCTGACTTTC. Translation gives CARTRDDEISGANVLTF.